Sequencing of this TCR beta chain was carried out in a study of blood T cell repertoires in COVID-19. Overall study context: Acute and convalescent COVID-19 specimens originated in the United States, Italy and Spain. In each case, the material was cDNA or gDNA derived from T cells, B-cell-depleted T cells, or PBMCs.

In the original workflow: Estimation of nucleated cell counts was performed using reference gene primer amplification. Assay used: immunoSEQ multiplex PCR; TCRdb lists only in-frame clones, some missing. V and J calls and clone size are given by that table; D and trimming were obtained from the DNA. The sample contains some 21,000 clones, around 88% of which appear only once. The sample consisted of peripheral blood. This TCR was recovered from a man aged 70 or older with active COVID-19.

CDR3 DNA: TGTGCCAGCACCCCCAACGGAGTTGAAGCTTTCTTT. This encodes CASTPNGVEAFF. J is TRBJ1-1 and V is TRBV6-5; D is unclear. The CDR3 runs 12 residues. V was clipped by 7 bases and J by 7 bases, with 13 bases between them. CDR1 MNHEY and CDR2 SVGAGI come from the germline V gene.